These 32 T cell receptor beta chains were all obtained from the same sample, sequenced in a study of cytomegalovirus exposure and HLA in healthy donors. The PCR had 60 Vbeta and 13 Jbeta primers. The data were produced by immunoSEQ multiplex PCR, yet TCRdb's version contains in-frame clones alone and is incomplete. In the table there are approximately 100,000 clones, roughly 74% of which are singletons. The sequencing input was PBMCs. These receptors were taken from a woman in her 40s in good health and CMV-seronegative.

J is TRBJ2-1 and V is TRBV5-5; 9 bases line up with TRBD2. The CDR3 has 15 amino acids. With 2 bases clipped from V and 2 bases from J, the junction kept 2 bases outside the gene matches. Germline V gives CDR1 SGHKS, CDR2 YYEKEE (reference sequence). CDR3 coding DNA: TGTGCCAGCAGCTTCAGCGGGGGGCCCTACAATGAGCAGTTCTTC. This sequence encodes CASSFSGGPYNEQFF.

This chain uses TRBV10-1 with TRBJ2-1, with 14 bases lining up with TRBD2. The CDR3 has 16 residues. Trimming removed 5 bases from V and 8 bases from J; junction bases left unmatched: 8. From germline, CDR1 is WNHNN and CDR2 SYGVQD (reference sequence). CDR3 amino acids: CASSSGTSGSFYEQFF. In nucleotides, the CDR3 is TGCGCCAGCAGTTCGGGGACTAGCGGGAGCTTCTATGAGCAGTTCTTC.

The chain is built from TRBV11-3 and TRBJ2-1; 9 bases match TRBD2. Germline CDR1 and CDR2: SGHNT and YENEEA. J was trimmed by 7 bases and V by 3 bases; bases with no gene match: 10. CDR3 length: 16 amino acids. DNA of the CDR3: TGTGCCAGCAGCTTTCAGGGCGGGGGGGCGGAAAATGAGCAGTTCTTC. The encoded protein is CASSFQGGGAENEQFF.

This chain joins TRBV6-6 and TRBJ2-1; 10 bases are shared with TRBD1. CDR1 MNHNY and CDR2 SVGAGI come from the germline V gene (reference sequence). J gave up 7 bases and V 9 bases, and 9 bases lay outside the gene matches. The length of the CDR3 is 14 residues. DNA for the CDR3: TGTGCCAGTTCCAGGGACAGGGGTTTGAATGAGCAGTTCTTC. It yields the protein CASSRDRGLNEQFF.

On this clone itself: Other DNA sequences in this sample translate to the same CDR3. The rearrangement uses TRBV6-5 and TRBJ2-3; 7 nucleotides match TRBD2. This CDR3 spans 15 amino acids. Germline CDR1 is MNHEY and CDR2 is SVGAGI. V lost 2 bases, J lost 4 bases, and 6 bases stayed unmatched. The CDR3 bases are TGTGCCAGCAGTTACGACCCGGGAGGAGCAGATACGCAGTATTTT. Amino acids: CASSYDPGGADTQYF.

This chain connects TRBV5-1 to TRBJ2-3, with TRBD2 matching over 7 bases. The J segment lost 5 bases and the V segment lost 0 bases, leaving 12 bases of the junction unmatched. This CDR3 region has 17 residues. In germline, CDR1 is SGHRS, CDR2 YFSETQ. This CDR3 is CASSLEKRGIAGDTQYF. In DNA form, the CDR3 reads TGCGCCAGCAGCTTGGAGAAACGGGGAATAGCGGGAGATACGCAGTATTTT.

This chain links TRBV2 with TRBJ2-5; D is possibly TRBD1 (6 bases). The DNA end lines up better with TRBJ2-7; the J call may be wrong. Per germline, CDR1 SNHLY and CDR2 FYNNEI. The CDR3 sequence is 14 residues long. CDR3 bases: TGTGCCAGCCGACAGAGGACAGTCGCGGGCGAGCAGTACTTC. Translated: CASRQRTVAGEQYF.

The rearrangement links TRBV7-2 to TRBJ1-2; D is unresolved. Germline assignment: CDR1 SGHTA and CDR2 FQGNSA. Trimming removed 1 base at V and 4 bases at J, with 7 bases between. The CDR3 has 13 amino acids. The DNA for the CDR3 is TGTGCCAGCAGCTTAGATGGCTTCTATGGCTACACCTTC. Residues: CASSLDGFYGYTF.

This clone has just one count. The chain combines TRBV13 with TRBJ2-3; maybe TRBD2 (5 bases). CDR1 and CDR2 from the germline V gene are PRHDT and FYEKMQ (reference sequence). The CDR3 runs to 14 residues. The ends were cut back, 4 bases at V and 3 bases at J, with 11 bases in the middle. The CDR3 here is CASSSRTSTDTQYF. The CDR3 bases are TGTGCCAGCAGCTCCCGGACTTCAACAGATACGCAGTATTTT.

V gene TRBV7-9 combines with J gene TRBJ2-5; TRBD2 matches 9 bases. The CDR3 extends over 15 amino acids. V gave up 5 bases and J gave up 0 bases; unmatched junction bases: 4. In germline, CDR1 is SEHNR, CDR2 FQNEAQ (reference sequence). The chain's CDR3 is CASSPLAGDQETQYF. CDR3 coding DNA: TGTGCCAGCAGCCCCTTAGCGGGGGACCAAGAGACCCAGTACTTC.

J is TRBJ1-5 and V is TRBV9; 7 bases fit TRBD1. The CDR3 length is 15 residues. The junction had 6 bases not matched to a gene; V was cut back by 0 bases and J by 6 bases. From germline, CDR1 is SGDLS and CDR2 YYNGEE. Written as DNA, the CDR3 is TGTGCCAGCAGCGTAGGGACAGGCTCTGGTCAGCCCCAGCATTTT. Translation: CASSVGTGSGQPQHF. Filled out from reference TRBV9 and TRBJ1-5, the complete variable domain reads DSGVTQTPKHLITATGQRVTLRCSPRSGDLSVYWYQQSLDQGLQFLIQYYNGEERAKGNILERFSAQQFPDLHSELNLSSLELGDSALYFCASSVGTGSGQPQHFGDGTRLSIL.

The chain couples TRBV7-9 to TRBJ2-3; 7 nucleotides agree with TRBD2. The germline V gene has CDR1 SEHNR and CDR2 FQNEAQ (reference sequence). The CDR3 runs to 15 residues. V lost 5 bases, J lost 0 bases, and 5 bases stayed unmatched. The DNA of the CDR3 is TGTGCCAGCAGCCGGGGCGGGGGAAGCACAGATACGCAGTATTTT. Protein sequence: CASSRGGGSTDTQYF.

The J gene is TRBJ1-1, the V gene TRBV29-1; 8 nucleotides line up with TRBD1. The CDR3 is made up of 13 amino acids. V trimming: 7 bases; J trimming: 0 bases; junction bases outside the gene matches: 4. CDR1 is SQVTM and CDR2 is ANQGSEA in the germline V gene. The CDR3 loop is CSDRTGMNTEAFF. The CDR3 nucleotides are TGCAGCGACAGGACAGGGATGAACACTGAAGCTTTCTTT.

The rearrangement joins TRBV6-5 to TRBJ1-1; 9 nucleotides match TRBD1. Germline assignment: CDR1 MNHEY and CDR2 SVGAGI. The CDR3 has 13 residues. V gave up 7 bases and J gave up 3 bases; unmatched junction bases: 3. CDR3 amino acids: CASTRTGDTEAFF. The CDR3 region has the DNA TGTGCCAGCACACGGACAGGGGACACTGAAGCTTTCTTT.

The chain links TRBV6-5 to TRBJ1-6, with 9 bases identical to TRBD1. Germline V lookup: CDR1 MNHEY, CDR2 SVGAGI. V lost 4 bases to trimming and J lost 8 bases; unmatched junction nucleotides: 3. The CDR3 has 14 amino acids. The CDR3 nucleotides read TGTGCCAGCAGTTGGACAGGGGAGCATTCACCCCTCCACTTT. It encodes CASSWTGEHSPLHF.

The chain couples TRBV7-6 to TRBJ2-7; tentative D call: TRBD2 (6 bases). V was trimmed by 5 bases and J by 3 bases, leaving 20 bases between them. Per the germline V gene, CDR1 is SGHVS and CDR2 is FNYEAQ. The CDR3 is 16 residues long. The CDR3: CASSPFLGGTFYEQYF. The DNA of the CDR3 is TGTGCCAGCAGCCCATTTCTTGGGGGGACCTTCTACGAGCAGTACTTC. The full variable domain, its missing parts supplied by reference TRBV7-6 and TRBJ2-7, is GAGVSQSPRYKVTKRGQDVALRCDPISGHVSLYWYRQALGQGPEFLTYFNYEAQQDKSGLPNDRFSAERPEGSISTLTIQRTEQRDSAMYRCASSPFLGGTFYEQYFGPGTRLTVT.

The rearrangement joins TRBV9 to TRBJ1-1; 10 bases fit TRBD1. Germline V gene data show CDR1 as SGDLS and CDR2 as YYNGEE. The CDR3 spans 14 residues. The V and J ends lost 3 bases and 6 bases, in that order; junction bases with no gene match: 5. The CDR3 loop is CASSAPGTGAEAFF. In DNA, the CDR3 is TGTGCCAGCAGCGCCCCCGGGACAGGGGCTGAAGCTTTCTTT.

This clone was recorded a few times. The rearrangement uses TRBV12-2 and TRBJ2-7; TRBD1 reflects the table's D call only, with no check against the DNA. TRBV12-2 is an annotated pseudogene. The CDR3 has 16 amino acids. The CDR3 nucleotides are TGTGCAAGTCGCCCCCGGGACAGGGGGCTCTCCTACGAGCAGTACTTC. Translating it yields CASRPRDRGLSYEQYF.

The chain combines TRBV18 with TRBJ2-7; 7 bases align to TRBD1. V shed 3 bases and J 3 bases; nucleotides not matched to a gene: 5. This CDR3 has 14 residues. Looked up from germline, CDR1 is KGHSH and CDR2 is LQKENI. CDR3 sequence: CASSPTRDSYEQYF. The CDR3 bases are TGTGCCAGCTCACCCACACGGGACAGCTACGAGCAGTACTTC.

This clone was detected once. The chain is built from TRBV10-3 and TRBJ1-5; D gene ambiguous. The CDR3 loop spans 14 amino acids. Germline V CDR1 and CDR2: ENHRY, SYGVKD. The V and J ends lost 0 bases and 5 bases respectively, with 8 bases between them. CDR3 sequence: CAISESPTDQPQHF. The CDR3, as DNA: TGTGCCATCAGTGAGTCTCCCACGGATCAGCCCCAGCATTTT.

The gene calls are TRBV5-1 and TRBJ2-3; TRBD2 aligns across 10 bases. The CDR3 totals 16 residues. Unmatched junction bases numbered 5, after V lost 0 bases and J lost 4 bases. CDR1 is SGHRS, CDR2 YFSETQ, per germline. The CDR3 spells CASSLESGGVPDTQYF. As DNA, the CDR3 is TGCGCCAGCAGCTTGGAGAGCGGGGGGGTCCCAGATACGCAGTATTTT.

This clone was found a few times. At one end the junction does not follow the germline gene, possibly because of a read error. The rearrangement uses TRBV7-9 and TRBJ2-6; D is undetermined. The CDR3 loop spans 16 amino acids. Per the germline V gene, CDR1 is SEHNR and CDR2 is FQNEAQ (reference sequence). The CDR3 DNA is TGCGCCAGCAGCCAAGTATCAGGAACTGGGGCCAACGTCCTGACTTTC. Its protein product is CASSQVSGTGANVLTF.

The V gene is TRBV5-1, the J gene TRBJ1-2; TRBD1 might be the D (5 bases). V shed 2 bases and J shed 3 bases, with 11 bases lying between them. Germline CDR1 reads SGHRS; CDR2 reads YFSETQ. The CDR3 has 14 amino acids. CDR3 sequence (DNA): TGCGCCAGCAGCTTCACCGGGGGGGACTATGGCTACACCTTC. It specifies CASSFTGGDYGYTF.

This chain links TRBV9 with TRBJ1-2; possible D gene TRBD1, 6 bases. The V end lost 3 bases, the J end lost 2 bases, and 11 bases lay between the germline ends. The germline V gene has CDR1 SGDLS and CDR2 YYNGEE. This CDR3 contains 14 residues. CDR3: CASSDGQTNYGYTF. CDR3 coding DNA: TGTGCCAGCAGCGATGGACAGACAAACTATGGCTACACCTTC.

J is TRBJ1-5 and V is TRBV19; D is undetermined. Germline V lookup: CDR1 LNHDA, CDR2 SQIVND (reference sequence). The CDR3 runs 17 residues. V was shortened by 2 bases and J by 1 base, with 15 bases between the two germline ends. The CDR3 is CASSIYGGGMSNQPQHF. For the CDR3, the DNA is TGTGCCAGTAGTATATACGGAGGAGGAATGAGCAATCAGCCCCAGCATTTT.

This clone was picked up a small number of times. The chain carries TRBV5-1 and TRBJ2-7; D remains unclear. Germline CDR1 is SGHRS and CDR2 is YFSETQ. V lost 0 bases and J 2 bases, leaving 12 bases between the germline ends. The CDR3 consists of 15 residues. This CDR3 reads CASSLVVGETYEQYF. The CDR3, as DNA: TGCGCCAGCAGCTTGGTGGTCGGAGAGACCTACGAGCAGTACTTC.

The chain employs TRBV19 and TRBJ1-1; D is ambiguous. V dropped 6 bases and J dropped 8 bases, with 13 bases sitting between them. Germline CDR1 reads LNHDA; CDR2 reads SQIVND (reference sequence). The CDR3 runs 12 residues. In nucleotides, the CDR3 is TGTGCCAGTAGACCCCTTTTAGAAGAAGCTTTCTTT. As protein: CASRPLLEEAFF.

The chain carries TRBV6-5 and TRBJ1-2; the match to TRBD1 covers 7 bases. Looked up from germline, CDR1 is MNHEY and CDR2 is SVGAGI. The CDR3 is 13 residues long. Trimming at V came to 2 bases and at J to 8 bases, leaving 5 bases not matched to a gene. The CDR3 loop reads CASSYKTGYGYTF. CDR3 in DNA: TGTGCCAGCAGTTACAAGACAGGGTACGGCTACACCTTC.

This clone was recorded only once. The chain uses TRBV6-5 and TRBJ2-7; tentatively, D is TRBD2 (6 bases). Trimming cost V 0 bases and J 5 bases, with 14 bases left between them. The CDR3 runs to 15 residues. Germline loops: CDR1 MNHEY, CDR2 SVGAGI. The CDR3 nucleotides read TGTGCCAGCAGTTACTCGGGGGGTCTCGGTAACGAGCAGTACTTC. It specifies CASSYSGGLGNEQYF.

The V and J genes are TRBV5-8 and TRBJ2-5, with D possibly TRBD2 on 7 matching bases. TRBJ2-7 matches the DNA end more closely, so the J call is doubtful. Germline CDR1 reads SGHTS; CDR2 reads YDEGEE. The CDR3 is made up of 15 amino acids. CDR3 loop: CASSFLGGGTAEQYF. CDR3 in DNA: TGTGCCAGCAGCTTCTTAGGGGGAGGGACCGCCGAGCAGTACTTC.

In regard to this clone: This same CDR3 is encoded by further DNA sequences in the sample. J is TRBJ1-3 and V is TRBV5-1; TRBD1 is a possible D gene (5 bases). Germline lookup yields CDR1 SGHRS and CDR2 YFSETQ. The CDR3 is 18 residues long. V shed 0 bases and J shed 0 bases, with 16 bases lying between them. The CDR3 region is CASSLAPPGTISGNTIYF. The CDR3 DNA follows: TGCGCCAGCAGCTTGGCTCCGCCCGGGACTATCTCTGGAAACACCATATATTTT.

This sequence joins TRBV7-2 and TRBJ1-5; D ambiguous. CDR1 is SGHTA and CDR2 is FQGNSA in the germline V gene. The CDR3 spans 14 residues. V was clipped by 0 bases and J by 5 bases, with 8 bases between them. CDR3 nucleotides: TGTGCCAGCAGCTTAGCCCTAGGTTATCAGCCCCAGCATTTT. As protein: CASSLALGYQPQHF.